This record looks at one T cell receptor beta chain sequence and its context. The data stem from a study of cytomegalovirus exposure and HLA in healthy donors. Primers included in the PCR were 60 Vbeta and 13 Jbeta primers. The data were produced by immunoSEQ multiplex PCR, yet TCRdb's version contains in-frame clones alone and is incomplete. The sample records approximately 150,000 clones, around 80% being singletons. Per the germline V gene, CDR1 is SGHDT and CDR2 is YYEEEE. This CDR3 contains 15 residues. V lost 6 bases, J lost 8 bases, and 21 bases lay in between. The V and J genes are TRBV5-6 and TRBJ2-4; possibly TRBD1 for D (6 bases). This sequence was found in a man in his forties or fifties in good health and CMV-seronegative. The sample comprised PBMCs. CDR3 protein: CASTQTGFVLDIQYF. In nucleotides, the CDR3 is TGTGCCAGCACCCAGACAGGATTCGTTTTGGACATTCAGTACTTC. The full variable domain, rest sourced from reference TRBV5-6 and TRBJ2-4, is DAGVTQSPTHLIKTRGQQVTLRCSPKSGHDTVSWYQQALGQGPQFIFQYYEEEERQRGNFPDRFSGHQFPNYSSELNVNALLLGDSALYLCASTQTGFVLDIQYFGAGTRLSVL.